Below, 2 T cell receptor beta chains from the same sample are listed, as sequenced in a study of T cells after yellow fever vaccination. TCRdb redid the calling of the 5' RACE reads with MiXCR, one entry per CDR3 protein. The sample lists under 250,000 distinct CDR3 sequences; less than 9% were seen once. Sample: CD4+ T cells sorted from PBMCs, taken 15 days after the yellow fever booster vaccination. These receptors all come from a man aged 25-45 years who received the YFV17D yellow fever vaccine.

The table lists this clonotype with a few counts. This chain links TRBV19 with TRBJ2-7, with 10 bases matching TRBD1. Per the germline V gene, CDR1 is LNHDA and CDR2 is SQIVND (reference sequence). Germline trimming cut 5 bases from V and 4 bases from J; bases unmatched to any gene: 11. This CDR3 has 16 residues. The CDR3 nucleotides read TGTGCCAGTAGTGACCGAGGGACAGGGGTTGGATACGAGCAGTACTTC. Its protein is CASSDRGTGVGYEQYF.

This clonotype was counted ten times or more. The chain couples TRBV6-5 to TRBJ1-4; the match to TRBD1 covers 7 bases. CDR1 is MNHEY and CDR2 is SVGAGI in the germline V gene. Trimming took 2 bases from V and 14 from J; bases not matched to a gene: 8. The CDR3 is made up of 13 amino acids. The CDR3 here is CASSYDRERMLFF. In nucleotides, the CDR3 is TGTGCCAGCAGTTACGACAGGGAAAGAATGCTGTTTTTT.